The rows below give T cell receptor beta chains drawn from one sample of a study of T-cell reconstitution after alpha-beta-depleted transplantation in children. One entry per CDR3 protein, called by TCRdb with MiXCR from the PCR reads. The sample records around 300,000 distinct CDR3 sequences, around 25% being singletons. The sequences come from PBMCs, mostly from graft donor cells, collected 180 days after TCRalphabeta/CD19-depleted stem cell transplant. The receptors were gathered from a male patient aged 10 to 17 who had a stem cell transplant for acute lymphoblastic leukemia, so the T cells may come from the graft donor. CDR3s include the opening cysteine and the closing phenylalanine or tryptophan. A D gene is named only where the DNA matches it firmly. Not all rows give a size; the values are once, few, many and, for expanded clones, a class.

V: TRBV5-5; size: -; length: 16; J: TRBJ1-5; D: -; DNA: TGTGCCAGCAGCTTGTTGGGGCAGACTAGCAATCAGCCCCAGCATTTT; CDR3: CASSLLGQTSNQPQHF
V: TRBV18; size: -; length: 16; J: TRBJ2-7; D: TRBD1; DNA: TGTGCCAGCTCACTGTCCGCTGGGACAGGGGGCTACGAGCAGTACTTC; CDR3: CASSLSAGTGGYEQYF
V: TRBV7-9; size: few; length: 17; J: TRBJ2-2; D: -; DNA: TGTGCCAGCAGCTTTCCCCAACGGGGAAGGTACACCGGGGAGCTGTTTTTT; CDR3: CASSFPQRGRYTGELFF
V: TRBV20-1; size: -; length: 13; J: TRBJ2-7; D: -; DNA: TGCAGTGCTAAACGGGACTCTTTGTGGGAGCAGTACTTC; CDR3: CSAKRDSLWEQYF
V: TRBV27; size: -; length: 15; J: TRBJ1-1; D: -; DNA: TGTGCCAGCAGTTTCAACTCATTAAGGACCACTGAAGCTTTCTTT; CDR3: CASSFNSLRTTEAFF
V: TRBV7-8; size: few; length: 15; J: TRBJ1-5; D: TRBD1; DNA: TGTGCCAGCAGTCCTAGTGGACAGGGAGTTCAGCCCCAGCATTTT; CDR3: CASSPSGQGVQPQHF
V: TRBV11-1; size: -; length: 15; J: TRBJ2-7; D: -; DNA: TGTGCCAGCAGCTTAGTGGGCGGGCAGACCTACGAGCAGTACTTC; CDR3: CASSLVGGQTYEQYF
V: TRBV28; size: few; length: 12; J: TRBJ1-3; D: -; DNA: TGTGCCAGCAGTTCCCATGGAAACACCATATATTTT; CDR3: CASSSHGNTIYF
V: TRBV6-5; size: many; length: 14; J: TRBJ2-1; D: -; DNA: TGTGCCAGCAGTTATAGCAGTTCCTACAATGAGCAGTTCTTC; CDR3: CASSYSSSYNEQFF
V: TRBV7-9; size: -; length: 13; J: TRBJ2-2; D: TRBD1; DNA: TGTGCCGGACAGGTAGTGGTCGTCGGGGAGCTGTTTTTT; CDR3: CAGQVVVVGELFF
V: TRBV20-1; size: few; length: 15; J: TRBJ2-7; D: -; DNA: TGCAGTGCTAGAATTCCCGGGACACCGTCCTACGAGCAGTACTTC; CDR3: CSARIPGTPSYEQYF
V: TRBV20-1; size: -; length: 15; J: TRBJ1-2; D: -; DNA: TGCAGTGCTTCGGTTGGAGTTCTTCCGTCCTATGGCTACACCTTC; CDR3: CSASVGVLPSYGYTF
V: TRBV5-6; size: -; length: 13; J: TRBJ2-1; D: TRBD1; DNA: TGTGCCAGCAGCCGCGACAGGGGCGATGAGCAGTTCTTC; CDR3: CASSRDRGDEQFF
V: TRBV29-1; size: -; length: 10; J: TRBJ1-2; D: -; DNA: TGCAGCGTGGACACCTATGGCTACACCTTC; CDR3: CSVDTYGYTF
V: TRBV11-1; size: -; length: 18; J: TRBJ2-6; D: -; DNA: TGTGCCAGCAGCTTAGGTCGGGGCTCGTTCTCTGGGGCCAACGTCCTGACTTTC; CDR3: CASSLGRGSFSGANVLTF
V: TRBV29-1; size: many; length: 12; J: TRBJ2-7; D: -; DNA: TGCAGCGTTGAAGGGAGCTCCTACGAGCAGTACTTC; CDR3: CSVEGSSYEQYF
V: TRBV30; size: -; length: 13; J: TRBJ2-1; D: -; DNA: TGTGCCTGGAGTAACGGTTTGAGGAATGAGCAGTTCTTC; CDR3: CAWSNGLRNEQFF
V: TRBV7-6; size: -; length: 17; J: TRBJ2-7; D: -; DNA: TGTGCCAGCAGCTTAGCGGGGGGGCCTACCATCCCCTACGAGCAGTACTTC; CDR3: CASSLAGGPTIPYEQYF
V: TRBV28; size: -; length: 15; J: TRBJ1-1; D: TRBD1; DNA: TGTGCCAGCAGTTTAACAACAGGGGCTTACACTGAAGCTTTCTTT; CDR3: CASSLTTGAYTEAFF
V: TRBV5-1; size: few; length: 16; J: TRBJ2-1; D: -; DNA: TGCGCCAGCAGCCCCCGACCAGAATTGCCGGGGAATGAGCAGTTCTTC; CDR3: CASSPRPELPGNEQFF
V: TRBV29-1; size: few; length: 15; J: TRBJ2-7; D: TRBD2; DNA: TGCAGCGTTGAAGAATCGGCTAGCGGGCGCTACGAGCAGTACTTC; CDR3: CSVEESASGRYEQYF
V: TRBV5-1; size: few; length: 13; J: TRBJ1-4; D: -; DNA: TGCGCCAGCAGCTTGTTTACAGGAGAAAAACTGTTTTTT; CDR3: CASSLFTGEKLFF
V: TRBV3-1; size: -; length: 18; J: TRBJ2-2; D: -; DNA: TGTGCCAGCAGCCAAGGAGGAGCGAGCGGGTCGAACACCGGGGAGCTGTTTTTT; CDR3: CASSQGGASGSNTGELFF
V: TRBV5-1; size: -; length: 15; J: TRBJ2-1; D: -; DNA: TGCGCCAGCAGCTCAGCGGTCAGCTCCTACAATGAGCAGTTCTTC; CDR3: CASSSAVSSYNEQFF
V: TRBV5-4; size: -; length: 14; J: TRBJ2-3; D: TRBD1; DNA: TGTGCCAACAACCGGGACAGGGAGACAGATACGCAGTATTTT; CDR3: CANNRDRETDTQYF
V: TRBV9; size: few; length: 13; J: TRBJ2-7; D: -; DNA: TGTGCCAGCAGCGGTCAAGGGCTCTACGAGCAGTACTTC; CDR3: CASSGQGLYEQYF
V: TRBV5-5; size: -; length: 12; J: TRBJ1-2; D: TRBD1; DNA: TGTGCCAGCAGGGACAGGGATCACGGCTACACCTTC; CDR3: CASRDRDHGYTF
V: TRBV12-3/TRBV12-4; size: -; length: 11; J: TRBJ2-7; D: -; DNA: TGTGCCAGCTCGAAAAATTACGAGCAGTACTTC; CDR3: CASSKNYEQYF
V: TRBV9; size: few; length: 17; J: TRBJ1-4; D: -; DNA: TGTGCCAGCAGCGTAAACGGGGGCGCGAGGGCAAATGAAAAACTGTTTTTT; CDR3: CASSVNGGARANEKLFF
V: TRBV6-5; size: -; length: 19; J: TRBJ2-2; D: TRBD2; DNA: TGTGCCAGCAGTTTCGCCACCGGGACTAGCGGGAGGGCGAAAAGGGAGCTGTTTTTT; CDR3: CASSFATGTSGRAKRELFF
V: TRBV5-1; size: few; length: 16; J: TRBJ2-1; D: TRBD2; DNA: TGCGCCAGCAGCTCCTCCGGGACTAGAAGTAGGAATGAGCAGTTCTTC; CDR3: CASSSSGTRSRNEQFF
V: TRBV9; size: few; length: 16; J: TRBJ1-1; D: -; DNA: TGTGCCAGCAGCGTAGCCCCAGGGGCAACGAACACTGAAGCTTTCTTT; CDR3: CASSVAPGATNTEAFF
V: TRBV29-1; size: -; length: 17; J: TRBJ2-1; D: TRBD2; DNA: TGCAGCGTTGATGGGCTAGCGGGAGGGTCAGCCTACAATGAGCAGTTCTTC; CDR3: CSVDGLAGGSAYNEQFF
V: TRBV20-1; size: -; length: 14; J: TRBJ1-1; D: -; DNA: TGCAGTGCTAGTCCAGGGGCTATGAACACTGAAGCTTTCTTT; CDR3: CSASPGAMNTEAFF
V: TRBV5-1; size: -; length: 15; J: TRBJ2-1; D: TRBD2; DNA: TGCGCCAGCAGCCCCCAGCGGGGAAAGTACAATGAGCAGTTCTTC; CDR3: CASSPQRGKYNEQFF
V: TRBV20-1; size: -; length: 13; J: TRBJ2-5; D: -; DNA: TGCAGTGCTGGCAGGGTCCGCCAAGAGACCCAGTACTTC; CDR3: CSAGRVRQETQYF
V: TRBV14; size: few; length: 15; J: TRBJ1-1; D: -; DNA: TGTGCCAGCAGCCAAGATCGCCTGGCAGGGGCTGAAGCTTTCTTT; CDR3: CASSQDRLAGAEAFF
V: TRBV5-4; size: -; length: 18; J: TRBJ2-2; D: -; DNA: TGTGCCAGCAGCTTCATGGCCGGCCTCCGCCTAAACACCGGGGAGCTGTTTTTT; CDR3: CASSFMAGLRLNTGELFF
V: TRBV4-2; size: -; length: 16; J: TRBJ2-1; D: TRBD2; DNA: TGTGCCAGCAGCCATTCACTAGCGGGAGGGCCCCATGAGCAGTTCTTC; CDR3: CASSHSLAGGPHEQFF
V: TRBV5-1; size: -; length: 14; J: TRBJ2-3; D: -; DNA: TGCGCCAGCAGCCAATTAAGGGTCACAGATACGCAGTATTTT; CDR3: CASSQLRVTDTQYF
V: TRBV12-3/TRBV12-4; size: -; length: 14; J: TRBJ1-2; D: TRBD1; DNA: TGTGCCAGCAGTTTAGGGGACAGGAACTATGGCTACACCTTC; CDR3: CASSLGDRNYGYTF
V: TRBV3-1; size: -; length: 18; J: TRBJ2-5; D: TRBD1; DNA: TGTGCCAGCAGCCAAGATAGGGACAGGGAGGTCTGGGAAGAGACCCAGTACTTC; CDR3: CASSQDRDREVWEETQYF
V: TRBV7-9; size: -; length: 15; J: TRBJ2-7; D: -; DNA: TGTGCCAGCAGCTTCCAAAGGGAATTAGACTACGAGCAGTACTTC; CDR3: CASSFQRELDYEQYF
V: TRBV7-8; size: few; length: 13; J: TRBJ2-7; D: -; DNA: TGTGCCAGCAGCCACGACCGGGGCTACGAGCAGTACTTC; CDR3: CASSHDRGYEQYF
V: TRBV4-2; size: -; length: 17; J: TRBJ1-3; D: -; DNA: TGTGCCAGCAGCCAGGTGGGCCTGGGGTTTACTGGAAACACCATATATTTT; CDR3: CASSQVGLGFTGNTIYF